The rows below give T cell receptor beta chains drawn from one sample of a study of T-cell reconstitution after alpha-beta-depleted transplantation in children. TCRdb re-analysed the PCR reads in MiXCR, keeping a single row per CDR3 protein. This repertoire shows 700,000 to 950,000 distinct CDR3 sequences, 15% to 20% found once; its top ten account for approximately 4.5%. The specimen was PBMCs, mostly from graft donor cells, collected 360 days after TCRalphabeta/CD19-depleted stem cell transplant. The receptors derive from a male patient aged 10 to 17 who had a stem cell transplant for acute lymphoblastic leukemia, so the T cells may come from the graft donor. Each CDR3 is given with its conserved first and last residue. The D gene is left open where the match is weak. Clone sizes are given selectively: once, few, many, or a class where the clone is expanded.

V gene: TRBV4-1; D gene: .; clone size: many; J gene: TRBJ2-3; CDR3 DNA: TGCGCCAGCAGCCAAGGTACTAATACGCAGTATTTT; CDR3 protein: CASSQGTNTQYF
V gene: TRBV12-3/TRBV12-4; D gene: TRBD1; clone size: .; J gene: TRBJ1-1; CDR3 DNA: TGTGCCAGCAGTTTCGCCGGGACAGGGGTTACTGAAGCTTTCTTT; CDR3 protein: CASSFAGTGVTEAFF
V gene: TRBV7-6; D gene: TRBD2; clone size: few; J gene: TRBJ2-1; CDR3 DNA: TGTGCCAGCAGCTTAGTGGCCATAGCGGGAGGTTTAAATGAGCAGTTCTTC; CDR3 protein: CASSLVAIAGGLNEQFF
V gene: TRBV29-1; D gene: .; clone size: few; J gene: TRBJ2-3; CDR3 DNA: TGCAGCGTTACGTCCGTAACCACAGATACGCAGTATTTT; CDR3 protein: CSVTSVTTDTQYF
V gene: TRBV6-5; D gene: .; clone size: .; J gene: TRBJ2-1; CDR3 DNA: TGTGCCAGCAGTTACGAACTACGCAATGAGCAGTTCTTC; CDR3 protein: CASSYELRNEQFF
V gene: TRBV28; D gene: .; clone size: .; J gene: TRBJ2-2; CDR3 DNA: TGTGCCAGCAGTCCCCATAGCCCCGGGGAGCTGTTTTTT; CDR3 protein: CASSPHSPGELFF
V gene: TRBV5-8; D gene: .; clone size: .; J gene: TRBJ2-2; CDR3 DNA: TGTGCCAGCAGAATACGGGACTCTAGGGACACCGGGGAGCTGTTTTTT; CDR3 protein: CASRIRDSRDTGELFF
V gene: TRBV5-1; D gene: TRBD1; clone size: few; J gene: TRBJ2-7; CDR3 DNA: TGCGCCAGCAGGCCCGGGACAGACGGGACCCCCTACGAGCAGTACTTC; CDR3 protein: CASRPGTDGTPYEQYF
V gene: TRBV5-1; D gene: .; clone size: few; J gene: TRBJ2-2; CDR3 DNA: TGCGCCAGCAGCGCCGGTACAGGGAGCACCGGGGAGCTGTTTTTT; CDR3 protein: CASSAGTGSTGELFF
V gene: TRBV9; D gene: .; clone size: few; J gene: TRBJ2-1; CDR3 DNA: TGTGCCAGCAGTGACCCCTCCGGGACGAGTCCGTACAATGAGCAGTTCTTC; CDR3 protein: CASSDPSGTSPYNEQFF
V gene: TRBV6-1; D gene: TRBD2; clone size: many; J gene: TRBJ2-1; CDR3 DNA: TGTGCCAGCAGTCGAACTGGTGTTAGCGGGAGTCTTCAGTTCTTC; CDR3 protein: CASSRTGVSGSLQFF
V gene: TRBV10-3; D gene: .; clone size: many; J gene: TRBJ1-1; CDR3 DNA: TGTGCCATCAGGTTGACAGTGAACACTGAAGCTTTCTTT; CDR3 protein: CAIRLTVNTEAFF
V gene: TRBV10-3; D gene: TRBD1; clone size: .; J gene: TRBJ2-5; CDR3 DNA: TGTGCCATAGGGGGCAGGGGGCTGGTGGAGACCCAGTACTTC; CDR3 protein: CAIGGRGLVETQYF
V gene: TRBV7-9; D gene: .; clone size: few; J gene: TRBJ2-5; CDR3 DNA: TGTGCCAGCAGCTTAGTAGGGAACCAAGAGACCCAGTACTTC; CDR3 protein: CASSLVGNQETQYF
V gene: TRBV5-1; D gene: TRBD1; clone size: .; J gene: TRBJ1-2; CDR3 DNA: TGCGCCAGCAGACGGACAGGGTATAGGGACTATGGCTACACCTTC; CDR3 protein: CASRRTGYRDYGYTF
V gene: TRBV5-1; D gene: TRBD2; clone size: many; J gene: TRBJ2-3; CDR3 DNA: TGCGCCAGCAGCTTCCTAGCGGGAACCACAGATACGCAGTATTTT; CDR3 protein: CASSFLAGTTDTQYF
V gene: TRBV24-1; D gene: TRBD1; clone size: .; J gene: TRBJ2-1; CDR3 DNA: TGTGCCTCGGGACAGCTCGATGAGCAGTTCTTC; CDR3 protein: CASGQLDEQFF
V gene: TRBV7-9; D gene: TRBD2; clone size: few; J gene: TRBJ2-1; CDR3 DNA: TGTGCCAGCAGCAAAAGCGGGGACTCCTACAATGAGCAGTTCTTC; CDR3 protein: CASSKSGDSYNEQFF